The subject of this entry is one TCR beta chain. The antigen it recognizes is unknown. No qualities accompany the bases; no much larger clone lies one base away. This record comes from a study of cytomegalovirus exposure and HLA in healthy donors (dated by TCRdb to between 2016 and 2019). General notes on the study: An earlier analysis of approximately 590 of the donors reported more than 250 Gb of sequence data and approximately 110 million unique TCR beta sequences from roughly 200 million T cells. The study combined high-throughput TCR immunosequencing, statistical association of individual TCRs with disease status, and machine learning to predict cytomegalovirus infection status. In the later analysis, no new phenotypic data were used to find candidate immune exposures; instead, reliance was placed on TCR beta sequences and their occurrence across donors. In an earlier analysis of several hundred of the donors, high-throughput TCR beta sequencing was used to judge whether each TCR beta V gene segment behaved as functional or pseudogenic. Donor age, sex, ethnicity and CMV serostatus were compiled alongside the repertoire data. The aim of the study was to test whether cataloging public T cell receptors could identify signatures of past pathogen exposure. Class I and class II HLA loci were covered by the typing at four-digit resolution. A separate validation cohort of roughly 110 different subjects was used in addition to the 666-subject first cohort. Five DR-DQ haplotypes were handled as single units for association and clustering because linkage in the cohort was strong. A later genetic analysis used genome-wide SNP genotypes for about 65% of the 666 donors, treating that subset as a discovery cohort. On average, roughly 200,000 unique TCR beta nucleotide sequences were sequenced per donor among roughly 430 genotyped donors of the cohort, with about 19% of those sequences being non-productive. A later analysis re-examined previously published TCR beta repertoires from 500 to 700 donors and added high-resolution HLA genotyping to investigate patterns of TCR occurrence. All discovery cohort repertoires had been generated on a single sequencing platform. Of the roughly 400 genotyped donors, about 80% fell in the genetic ancestry cluster associated with self-reported Caucasian donors. The number of donors typed differed by locus, with about 629-630 for A, B, C, DRB1 and DQB1, roughly 520 for DQA1, 600 to 610 for DPA1, and some 470 for DPB1. Using immunosequencing, the study profiled T cell repertoires from 500 to 800 subjects and related those repertoires to cytomegalovirus serostatus. Roughly 300 gigabases of sequencing data and tens of millions of unique TCR sequences were included in an early release covering around 650 HLA-typed donors.

The CDR3 runs 15 residues from the cysteine to the phenylalanine. The read is trimmed to its CDR3 DNA, 45 bases read in frame from base 1. The germline V gene (reference sequence) yields LNHDA for CDR1 and SQIVND for CDR2. V is pared back by 2 bases and J by 2 bases, with 13 bases lying between the germline termini. Paper-wide results and their limitations: Correlated functional status among segregating V segments might reflect linkage disequilibrium, but an unknown experimental factor could not be ruled out. Assigning TCR associations to individual alleles was difficult when HLA alleles, especially DR and DQ, strongly co-occurred. Most TCR sequences were observed very rarely across donors, whereas some public TCRs were present in many individuals. The earlier analysis of 587 of the donors excluded roughly 17 rarely observed V segments, including chromosome 9 orphons, because counts were too low. A total of 164 TCR beta chains were listed by the study as associated with cytomegalovirus. A further reported finding was that TCR beta sequences accurately predicted the HLA-A and HLA-B alleles for most subjects in the first cohort. In a later genetic analysis, a missense DCLRE1C variant was associated with V-gene and J-gene trimming of TCR beta chains, and the association was replicated in an independent cohort. In an earlier analysis of some 500 of the donors, most TCR beta V segments appeared in productive rearrangements about 87% or about 30% of the time, broadly matching IMGT annotations. The classifier was reported to diagnose cytomegalovirus status with high specificity and sensitivity in both the original cohort and the validation cohort. A later analysis found that HLA-associated TCR beta chains were more clonally expanded and had lower generation probabilities than equally common non-associated chains. In a later analysis, most CMV-associated TCR beta chains were found to appear HLA-restricted, with HLA associations seemingly driven largely by CMV exposure. Immune exposure information for the cohort was limited to CMV serostatus. Sequencing depth was assumed to be roughly uniform across donors in the presence/absence analyses, though that assumption may not hold. Several of the top co-occurrence clusters appeared to be linked to parvovirus B19, influenza, CMV and Epstein-Barr virus, according to a later analysis. According to a later analysis, TCR association rates differed among HLA loci, with DRB1 alleles showing the most associated TCRs and HLA-C alleles showing the fewest. The sequencing pipeline was judged likely to have produced a cluster of highly shared sequence variants as a technical artifact. According to a later genetic analysis, donors in an Asian-associated ancestry cluster had fewer N-insertions in productive TCRs than the approximately 630-donor mean. Because HLA typing was missing for some donors at each locus, association tests included only the typed subset. The cohort was sequenced for TCR beta chains only, and without alpha or paired-chain data the features that could be detected were limited. The authors suggested that the approach could potentially be extended to other disease states and immunological phenotypes. A later analysis associated approximately 17,000 TCR beta sequences with specific HLA alleles at a false discovery rate of 0.05. In vitro tests confirmed that three of the cytomegalovirus-associated TCR beta chains recognize cytomegalovirus antigens. The 87-base-pair reads could not distinguish some IMGT-functional V segments, including TRBV6-2 and TRBV6-3, so those segments were excluded.

In total, approximately 610 healthy bone marrow donors made up the cohort. All cohort members were sampled while nominally healthy, although unrecorded immune exposures were likely present. The donor was CMV seropositive and was included in the group of 250 to 300 seropositive cohort members. A peripheral blood sample was provided by each donor, and peripheral blood mononuclear cells were used for TCR beta sequencing. The Qiagen DNeasy Blood Extraction Kit was used to extract genomic DNA from the blood cell samples. Library construction relied on the immunoSEQ multiplex PCR assay. A mixture of 60 forward primers for TCR Vbeta segments and 13 reverse primers for TCR Jbeta segments was used in the multiplex PCR. Amplification of the CDR3 region of rearranged TCR beta genes was performed with a multiplex PCR assay on genomic DNA. On the Illumina HiSeq System, the amplified TCR beta libraries were sequenced as 87-base-pair reads. Processing in the source paper ran as follows. In a later analysis, some 80 million unique TCR beta chains were counted across the approximately 670 repertoires, and approximately 11 million of these chains were shared by at least two donors. Raw reads were error-corrected and collapsed into unique sequences by a nearest-neighbor algorithm in which closely related sequences were merged to remove PCR and sequencing errors. CDR3 sequences were aligned to IMGT reference sequences to assign V, D and J gene segments. Each retained sequence needed at least a six-nucleotide match to both a V gene segment and a J gene segment. Rearrangements were called productive when the CDR3 lacked stop codons and stayed in frame with V and J; all others were non-productive. CDR3 was defined by IMGT convention, running from the second conserved V-encoded cysteine to the conserved J-encoded phenylalanine. The earlier analysis of 587 of the donors excluded sequences that lacked an unambiguous match to a single V gene segment. In an earlier analysis of 450 to 750 of the donors, a V segment was called functional when productive rearrangements were above 56.7%, and segregating when the standard deviation between donors exceeded 5%. A statistical classification framework was built for diagnosing cytomegalovirus status from the catalog of TCR beta chain sequences. In a later analysis, TCR nucleotide sequences were compared against IMGT/GENE-DB human TR gene sequences so that V and J genes could be assigned. In a later analysis, CDR3 sequences and most-parsimonious VDJ recombination scenarios were assigned using the TCRdist pipeline. In a later analysis, every TCR beta chain was defined by the combination of its CDR3 amino acid sequence and its V-gene family, and reads without a unique V-gene family were dropped. In a later analysis, fewer than 650 highly shared, low-generation-probability nucleotide sequences were removed to address suspected cross-contamination and a sequencing artifact. For each public chain, a later analysis derived a clonal expansion index from normalized ranks of inferred template counts within each repertoire. In a later analysis, generation probabilities were computed with a VDJ recombination model fitted to out-of-frame rearrangements, and the resulting probabilities were checked against IGoR. In a later analysis, hypergeometric tests were used to score TCR-TCR, TCR-HLA and TCR-CMV co-occurrence, with a repertoire-size bias correction applied to TCR pairs. In a later analysis, false discovery rates were estimated by permuting HLA or CMV assignments 20 times. In a later analysis, co-occurring TCRs were grouped using DBSCAN, with TCRdist sequence similarity added in when clustering inside HLA-allele-positive subsets. Co-occurrence clustering excluded repertoires with fewer than 30,000 or more than 120,000 public chains, plus five with anomalous nucleotide sharing. TCRdb retrieved this table from immuneACCESS and kept in-frame rearrangements only. Not all clones are present; in checked studies, unresolved V genes account for under half, and no reason is known for the remainder. D and trimming come from the DNA, and the V and J calls and clone size come from that table. For this sample there are some 150,000 clones; 60% to 80% appear just once. About 9.5% of the sample is taken by the ten largest.

Sequencing was performed on PBMCs. The receptor was isolated from a man aged 18 to 30 in good health and CMV-seropositive. This receptor chain uses TRBV19 and TRBJ2-7; perhaps TRBD2 is the D gene, with 6 bases matching. The nucleotides read TGTGCCAGTAGTATAATTGCGGGGTCCCCCTACGAGCAGTACTTC. This translates into CASSIIAGSPYEQYF.